This T cell receptor (beta chain) is from a study of metastatic and nonmetastatic thyroid tumors. As for the study in general: Both malignant and benign thyroid patients supplied peripheral blood and tumor or nodule tissue samples, across which the repertoires of these patients were then compared. Study conclusions and caveats: It was reportedly found that TCR beta diversity was significantly higher in malignant thyroid tumors than in benign nodules, a difference seen in both blood and tumor samples.

Remarks on this clone: Its antigen is unidentified.

Per the authors' pipeline: For papillary thyroid cancer, a distant-metastasis classifier was constructed from CDR3 differences observed across clinicopathological groups. TCRdb re-clonotyped the PCR reads via MiXCR. TCRdb, not the original authors, processed these V and J calls. The sample carries about 59,000 clones, around 15% recorded once. Germline V lookup: CDR1 MNHNS, CDR2 SASEGT. The CDR3 length is 15 residues. Trimming stripped 10 bases from V and 3 bases from J, with 18 bases between. Prior to thyroid surgery, none of the patients had received any treatment. The sample comprised blood. The clonotype originates from a male donor with papillary thyroid cancer or a benign thyroid nodule (not recorded which). Some clones in this sample may be carry-over from other donors' samples. The chain recombines TRBV6-1 with TRBJ2-2; D is perhaps TRBD1 or TRBD2 (5 bases each). The CDR3 bases are TGTGCCATTGGAGCCGGGACGCCATACACCGGGGAGCTGTTTTTT. Translating gives CAIGAGTPYTGELFF.